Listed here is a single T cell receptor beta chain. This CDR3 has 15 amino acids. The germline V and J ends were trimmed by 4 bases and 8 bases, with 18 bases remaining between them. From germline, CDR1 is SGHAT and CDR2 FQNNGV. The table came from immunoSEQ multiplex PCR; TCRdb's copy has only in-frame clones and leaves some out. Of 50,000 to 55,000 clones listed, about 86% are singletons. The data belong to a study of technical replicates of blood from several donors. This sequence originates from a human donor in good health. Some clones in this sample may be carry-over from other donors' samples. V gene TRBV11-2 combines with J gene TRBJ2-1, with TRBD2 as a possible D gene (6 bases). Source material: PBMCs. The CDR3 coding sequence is TGTGCCAGCAGCTCCGGGACTTGGAATATCGATGAGCAGTTCTTC. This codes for CASSSGTWNIDEQFF.